The 31 T cell receptor beta chains below come from one sample, sequenced in a study of shared clonotypes between healthy human individuals. Libraries were prepared by immunoSEQ multiplex PCR; TCRdb keeps only in-frame clonotypes and omits some of them. The sample holds about 2.1 million clones; roughly 91% are singletons and the top ten take 1.5% to 2%. CD45RO-negative, CCR7-positively selected cells formed the naive CD8 fraction, excluding terminally differentiated effector memory CD45RA+ cells. Sequencing was carried out using naive CD8+ T cells from PBMCs. These TCRs come from a man aged 18 to 29 in good health. Some clones in this sample may be carry-over from other donors' samples.

J is TRBJ2-7 and V is TRBV6-1; no clear D. The length of the CDR3 is 13 residues. Germline assignment: CDR1 MNHNS and CDR2 SASEGT. Between the trimmed V and J ends, which lost 4 bases and 0 bases, there was a span of 7 bases. Written as DNA, the CDR3 is TGTGCCAGCAGTGTCTGGAGCTCCTACGAGCAGTACTTC. It encodes CASSVWSSYEQYF.

The chain links TRBV10-2 to TRBJ2-7; 7 bases match TRBD1. J lost 4 bases, V lost 8 bases, and 8 bases had no gene match. CDR3 length: 13 amino acids. From germline, CDR1 is WSHSY and CDR2 SAAADI. The CDR3 here is CASQDRALYEQYF. The CDR3 DNA reads TGCGCCAGCCAAGACAGGGCCCTATACGAGCAGTACTTC.

V and J are TRBV4-1 and TRBJ1-1; D gene unclear. The CDR3 is made up of 15 amino acids. With 1 base removed from V and 1 base from J, the gap between germline ends came to 10 bases. Germline-derived CDR1 and CDR2 are MGHRA and YSYEKL. The CDR3 here is CASSQVGRANTEAFF. In nucleotides, the CDR3 is TGCGCCAGCAGCCAAGTTGGTCGGGCGAACACTGAAGCTTTCTTT.

V is TRBV19 and J is TRBJ1-2; D perhaps matches TRBD1 (6 bases). Deletions cut 3 bases from V and 6 bases from J, with 14 bases between. The CDR3 is 14 amino acids. In germline, CDR1 is LNHDA, CDR2 SQIVND (reference sequence). CDR3 sequence reads: CASSIGGRSDGYTF. CDR3 nucleotide sequence: TGTGCCAGTAGTATCGGGGGCCGGTCCGATGGCTACACCTTC.

The chain has TRBV29-1 and TRBJ2-5; TRBD2 agrees at 8 bases. Trimming cost V 2 bases and J 1 base; bases outside gene matches: 9. The CDR3 contains 16 residues. Per germline, CDR1 SQVTM and CDR2 ANQGSEA. The DNA of the CDR3 is TGCAGCGTTGAATGGTTCTTTAGCGGGATCCAAGAGACCCAGTACTTC. This gives the protein CSVEWFFSGIQETQYF.

J is TRBJ1-4 and V is TRBV25-1; D may be TRBD1 (6 bases). CDR1 is MGHDK, CDR2 SYGVNS, per germline. The CDR3 consists of 18 residues. Trimming stripped 6 bases from V and 8 bases from J, with 28 bases between. Here the CDR3 reads CASSLRGRGVSSKEKLFF. DNA for the CDR3: TGTGCCAGCAGCCTCAGGGGCAGAGGAGTTTCGTCGAAGGAAAAACTGTTTTTT.

CDR3 in amino acids: CASSLRVQGGYLGYTF. In DNA, the CDR3 is TGTGCCAGCAGCCTCCGTGTACAGGGGGGCTACCTTGGCTACACCTTC. The gene calls are TRBV28 and TRBJ1-2; the match to TRBD1 covers 8 bases. Germline CDR1 is MDHEN and CDR2 is SYDVKM. This CDR3 has 16 amino acids. Trimming cost V 6 bases and J 7 bases; bases outside gene matches: 16.

This clone was picked up one time. J is TRBJ2-1 and V is TRBV7-9; the match to TRBD2 covers 10 bases. Germline values: CDR1 SEHNR, CDR2 FQNEAQ (reference sequence). J gave up 7 bases and V 5 bases, and 11 bases lay outside the gene matches. This CDR3 has 16 residues. This CDR3 is CASSPAAGGRINEQFF. CDR3 DNA: TGTGCCAGCAGCCCCGCAGCGGGGGGGCGCATTAATGAGCAGTTCTTC.

V and J are TRBV7-9 and TRBJ2-3; no clear D. Germline V gives CDR1 SEHNR, CDR2 FQNEAQ (reference sequence). Trimming shortened V by 2 bases and J by 6 bases, and 6 bases separated the two germline ends. The CDR3 is 12 amino acids. The CDR3 bases are TGTGCCAGCAGCTTAATAGATGATACGCAGTATTTT. This encodes CASSLIDDTQYF.

This clone was picked up one time. This chain links TRBV2 with TRBJ1-3; no firm D call. Germline V lookup: CDR1 SNHLY, CDR2 FYNNEI. Trimming removed 0 bases at V and 0 bases at J, with 12 bases between. The CDR3 is 17 amino acids. CDR3 loop: CASSEAPGQASGNTIYF. CDR3 in DNA: TGTGCCAGCAGTGAAGCTCCAGGCCAGGCCTCTGGAAACACCATATATTTT.

The chain couples TRBV6-1 to TRBJ1-1; TRBD1 aligns across 10 bases. CDR3 length: 15 amino acids. Per the germline V gene, CDR1 is MNHNS and CDR2 is SASEGT. Trimming at V came to 1 base and at J to 3 bases, leaving 2 bases not matched to a gene. DNA for the CDR3: TGTGCCAGCAGTGAAGTCGGGACAGGGGACACTGAAGCTTTCTTT. This translates into CASSEVGTGDTEAFF.

The count of this clone is one. This chain joins TRBV28 and TRBJ1-2; D is unclear. This CDR3 is 11 amino acids long. Germline assignment: CDR1 MDHEN and CDR2 SYDVKM. With 3 bases removed from V and 8 bases from J, the gap between germline ends came to 7 bases. The CDR3 DNA sequence: TGTGCCAGCAGTTTGGGTATAGGCTACACCTTC. Protein product: CASSLGIGYTF.

V is TRBV7-3 and J is TRBJ2-5; 7 bases align to TRBD2. Trimming cost V 5 bases and J 4 bases; bases outside gene matches: 10. The CDR3 totals 15 residues. The germline gives CDR1 SGHTA, CDR2 FQGTGA. The DNA of the CDR3 is TGTGCCAGCAGCCCCTCCGGCGGGGGAGGAGAGACCCAGTACTTC. Its protein product is CASSPSGGGGETQYF.

This sequence joins TRBV9 and TRBJ2-1; D perhaps matches TRBD1 (6 bases). Trimming took 4 bases from V and 8 from J, leaving 13 bases between them. Germline loops: CDR1 SGDLS, CDR2 YYNGEE. CDR3 length: 13 residues. The CDR3 loop reads CASSLPDSHEQFF. The CDR3 DNA sequence: TGTGCCAGCAGCCTACCGGACAGCCATGAGCAGTTCTTC.

V is TRBV23-1 and J is TRBJ2-3; 8 nucleotides match TRBD1. TRBV23-1 is an ORF; its function is uncertain. With 6 bases clipped from V and 1 base from J, the junction kept 6 bases outside the gene matches. This CDR3 has 15 amino acids. The CDR3 here is CASRIRGPGTDTQYF. CDR3 coding DNA: TGCGCCAGCAGGATCAGGGGGCCCGGCACAGATACGCAGTATTTT.

The chain is built from TRBV7-9 and TRBJ2-1; D unresolved. The germline CDR1 and CDR2 sequences are SEHNR and FQNEAQ (reference sequence). V lost 1 base, J lost 5 bases, and 9 bases lay in between. The CDR3 length is 14 residues. CDR3 region: CASSLDNLNNEQFF. CDR3 nucleotide sequence: TGTGCCAGCAGCTTAGATAATCTAAACAATGAGCAGTTCTTC. The full variable domain, in which reference TRBV7-9 and TRBJ2-1 provide the parts outside the CDR3, is DTGVSQNPRHKITKRGQNVTFRCDPISEHNRLYWYRQTLGQGPEFLTYFQNEAQLEKSRLLSDRFSAERPKGSFSTLEIQRTEQGDSAMYLCASSLDNLNNEQFFGPGTRLTVL.

The rearrangement joins TRBV19 to TRBJ1-5; the match to TRBD1 covers 9 bases. Looked up from germline, CDR1 is LNHDA and CDR2 is SQIVND (reference sequence). The junction had 9 bases not matched to a gene; V was cut back by 7 bases and J by 5 bases. There are 15 residues in the CDR3. The CDR3 coding sequence is TGTGCCAGTAAGAGGGACAGGGCTTCGGATCAGCCCCAGCATTTT. This gives the protein CASKRDRASDQPQHF.

The chain carries TRBV4-1 and TRBJ1-1, with D perhaps TRBD1 (5 bases). The CDR3 covers 17 residues. Germline V gene data show CDR1 as MGHRA and CDR2 as YSYEKL. V dropped 3 bases and J dropped 2 bases, with 19 bases sitting between them. The CDR3 nucleotides read TGCGCCAGCAGCCACGCTAACCTGGGACGGACTAACACTGAAGCTTTCTTT. Translated, it gives CASSHANLGRTNTEAFF.

V and J are TRBV11-3 and TRBJ2-5; D remains unclear. This CDR3 is 15 amino acids long. Germline CDR1 reads SGHNT; CDR2 reads YENEEA. V was pared by 1 base and J by 0 bases, with 9 bases between. CDR3 residues: CASSLGARHQETQYF. CDR3 DNA sequence: TGTGCCAGCAGCTTAGGGGCTAGGCACCAAGAGACCCAGTACTTC.

The chain combines TRBV9 with TRBJ2-1; TRBD2 agrees at 8 bases. Trimming took 4 bases from V and 10 from J; bases not matched to a gene: 13. There are 15 residues in the CDR3. Germline lookup yields CDR1 SGDLS and CDR2 YYNGEE. The CDR3 protein is CASSPGPSGSQEQFF. As DNA, the CDR3 is TGTGCCAGCAGCCCCGGGCCCAGCGGGAGTCAGGAGCAGTTCTTC.

The V gene is TRBV7-9, the J gene TRBJ2-7; D not resolved. The V and J ends lost 6 bases and 9 bases respectively, with 15 bases between them. The germline V gene encodes CDR1 SEHNR and CDR2 FQNEAQ (reference sequence). There are 12 residues in the CDR3. This chain's CDR3 is CASRRLDPGQYF. The CDR3, as DNA: TGTGCCAGCAGGCGTCTGGACCCCGGGCAGTACTTC.

The rearrangement uses TRBV2 and TRBJ2-1, with 7 bases that match TRBD2. V shed 8 bases, J shed 6 bases, and the junction held 7 bases outside the gene matches. CDR1 is SNHLY and CDR2 is FYNNEI in the germline V gene. The CDR3 length is 13 residues. This CDR3 is CASLMGGSNEQFF. CDR3 coding DNA: TGTGCCAGCCTTATGGGGGGGAGCAATGAGCAGTTCTTC.

The gene calls are TRBV4-2 and TRBJ1-6; D may be TRBD1 (5 bases). The germline CDR1 and CDR2 sequences are LGHNA and YNFKEQ. V was cut by 1 base and J by 7 bases, with 5 bases left in between. The CDR3 totals 13 residues. The CDR3 loop reads CASSQGGNSPLHF. Written as DNA, the CDR3 is TGTGCCAGCAGCCAAGGGGGGAATTCACCCCTCCACTTT.

The V gene is TRBV5-1, the J gene TRBJ2-7; TRBD1 is a possible D gene (6 bases). The CDR3 is 13 residues long. V was clipped by 0 bases and J by 5 bases, with 9 bases between them. Germline V CDR1 and CDR2: SGHRS, YFSETQ. DNA for the CDR3: TGCGCCAGCAGCTTGGACAGGGTGGACGAGCAGTACTTC. It translates to CASSLDRVDEQYF.

V gene TRBV15 combines with J gene TRBJ2-5; D tentatively reads TRBD1 or TRBD2 (5 bases each). Trimming left V 5 bases short and J 5 bases short, with 18 bases between. The CDR3 covers 15 residues. Germline V CDR1 and CDR2: LNHNV, YYDKDF (reference sequence). The CDR3 here is CATSRGVGSGETQYF. CDR3 nucleotides: TGTGCCACCAGCCGAGGGGTGGGCTCGGGTGAGACCCAGTACTTC.

V and J are TRBV5-4 and TRBJ2-1; 12 bases line up with TRBD2. The J segment lost 10 bases and the V segment lost 0 bases, leaving 8 bases of the junction unmatched. CDR1 and CDR2 from the germline V gene are SGHNT and YYREEE (reference sequence). This CDR3 is 16 amino acids long. CDR3 protein: CASSLDGLAGGSEQFF. The CDR3 DNA reads as TGTGCCAGCAGCTTGGATGGTCTAGCGGGAGGGTCCGAGCAGTTCTTC. The full variable domain, with the rest looked up from reference TRBV5-4 and TRBJ2-1, is ETGVTQSPTHLIKTRGQQVTLRCSSQSGHNTVSWYQQALGQGPQFIFQYYREEENGRGNFPPRFSGLQFPNYSSELNVNALELDDSALYLCASSLDGLAGGSEQFFGPGTRLTVL.

As to this clone: At the DNA level, this CDR3 is encoded by other sequences in the same sample as well. This chain uses TRBV7-9 with TRBJ2-7; D gene uncertain. CDR1 and CDR2 from the germline V gene are SEHNR and FQNEAQ (reference sequence). V dropped 5 bases and J dropped 0 bases, with 8 bases sitting between them. This CDR3 contains 13 residues. The CDR3 nucleotides are TGTGCCAGCAGCCCTCGTACCTCCTACGAGCAGTACTTC. The encoded protein is CASSPRTSYEQYF. Variable domain in full (rest from reference TRBV7-9 and TRBJ2-7): DTGVSQNPRHKITKRGQNVTFRCDPISEHNRLYWYRQTLGQGPEFLTYFQNEAQLEKSRLLSDRFSAERPKGSFSTLEIQRTEQGDSAMYLCASSPRTSYEQYFGPGTRLTVT.

The genes are TRBV5-1 and TRBJ2-1, with D possibly matching TRBD2 (6 bases). The CDR3 covers 17 residues. V lost 4 bases and J 7 bases, leaving 24 bases between the germline ends. The V gene's germline CDR1 is SGHRS and CDR2 YFSETQ. CDR3 in amino acids: CASSQTGLAPMGNEQFF. CDR3 sequence (DNA): TGCGCCAGCAGCCAAACCGGGCTAGCGCCAATGGGTAATGAGCAGTTCTTC.

The gene calls are TRBV7-9 and TRBJ2-1, with D perhaps being TRBD1 or TRBD2 (5 bases each). Trimming left V 5 bases short and J 8 bases short, with 22 bases between. CDR3 length: 16 residues. The V gene's germline CDR1 is SEHNR and CDR2 FQNEAQ (reference sequence). CDR3 nucleotides: TGTGCCAGCAGCGGCCGGGACGGCAAAGCAGCGGATGAGCAGTTCTTC. Translating it yields CASSGRDGKAADEQFF.

V usage is TRBV14 and J usage is TRBJ2-7, with D perhaps TRBD2 (5 bases). This CDR3 is 17 amino acids long. Germline V gene lookup returns CDR1 SGHDN and CDR2 FVKESK. Trimming left V 2 bases short and J 0 bases short, with 17 bases between. The DNA for the CDR3 is TGTGCCAGCAGCCAAAAGGTTCCGGGAATAGGCTCCTACGAGCAGTACTTC. Protein sequence: CASSQKVPGIGSYEQYF.

The rearrangement links TRBV27 to TRBJ1-1; TRBD1 matches 8 bases. The length of the CDR3 is 18 residues. V dropped 5 bases and J dropped 3; count of bases not matched to a gene: 17. CDR1 MNHEY and CDR2 SMNVEV come from the germline V gene (reference sequence). CDR3 protein: CASSPRDRGSGWDTEAFF. CDR3 in DNA: TGTGCCAGCAGTCCCCGCGACAGGGGATCTGGGTGGGACACTGAAGCTTTCTTT.